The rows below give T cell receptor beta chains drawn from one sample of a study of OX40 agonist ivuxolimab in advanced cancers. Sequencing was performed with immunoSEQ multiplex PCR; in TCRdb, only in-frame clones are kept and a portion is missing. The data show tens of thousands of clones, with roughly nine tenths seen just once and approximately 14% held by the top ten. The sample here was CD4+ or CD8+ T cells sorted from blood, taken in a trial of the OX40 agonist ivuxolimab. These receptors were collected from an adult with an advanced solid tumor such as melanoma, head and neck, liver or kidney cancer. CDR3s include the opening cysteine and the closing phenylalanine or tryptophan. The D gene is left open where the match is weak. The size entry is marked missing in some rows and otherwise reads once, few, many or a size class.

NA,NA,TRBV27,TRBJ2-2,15,CASSRGRVGTGELFF,TGTGCCAGCAGCAGGGGTCGGGTGGGGACCGGGGAGCTGTTTTTT
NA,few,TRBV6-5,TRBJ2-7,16,CASSYSLLGSSYEQYF,TGTGCCAGCAGTTACTCACTATTGGGGAGCTCCTACGAGCAGTACTTC
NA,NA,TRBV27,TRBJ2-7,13,CASSNDGNYEQYF,TGTGCCAGCAGTAACGACGGCAACTACGAGCAGTACTTC
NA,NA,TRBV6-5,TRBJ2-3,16,CASSYSVQGLTDTQYF,TGTGCCAGCAGTTACTCGGTCCAGGGACTCACAGATACGCAGTATTTT
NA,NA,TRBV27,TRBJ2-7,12,CASSASSYEQYF,TGTGCCAGCAGTGCAAGCTCCTACGAGCAGTACTTC
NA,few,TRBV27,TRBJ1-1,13,CASSFGGAAEAFF,TGTGCCAGCAGTTTCGGGGGGGCGGCTGAAGCTTTCTTT
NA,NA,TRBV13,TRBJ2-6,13,CASRHPGANVLTF,TGTGCCAGCCGCCATCCTGGGGCCAACGTCCTGACTTTC
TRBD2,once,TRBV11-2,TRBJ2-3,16,CASSPSAGAPTDTQYF,TGTGCCAGCAGCCCCTCCGCGGGAGCGCCCACAGATACGCAGTATTTT
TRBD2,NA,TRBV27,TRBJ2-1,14,CASSPGLAGWEQFF,TGTGCCAGCAGTCCAGGACTAGCGGGATGGGAGCAGTTCTTC
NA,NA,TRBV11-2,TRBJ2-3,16,CASSLEFGGGADTQYF,TGTGCCAGCAGCTTAGAATTTGGTGGAGGCGCAGATACGCAGTATTTT
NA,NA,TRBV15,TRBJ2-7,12,CATSNRPYEQYF,TGTGCCACCAGCAATAGACCTTACGAGCAGTACTTC
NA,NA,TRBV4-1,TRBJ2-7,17,CASSQVKRATQAYEQYF,TGCGCCAGCAGCCAAGTCAAGCGGGCTACCCAGGCCTACGAGCAGTACTTC
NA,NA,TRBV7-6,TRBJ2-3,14,CASSLAGGTDTQYF,TGTGCCAGCAGCTTAGCGGGAGGCACAGATACGCAGTATTTT
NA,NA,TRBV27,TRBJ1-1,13,CASSSGIGTEAFF,TGTGCCAGCAGCTCCGGGATCGGCACTGAAGCTTTCTTT
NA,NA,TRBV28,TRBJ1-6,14,CASSLGSNNSPLHF,TGTGCCAGCAGTTTAGGCAGCAATAATTCACCCCTCCACTTT
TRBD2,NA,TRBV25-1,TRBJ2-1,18,CASSDMLSAGGKYNEQFF,TGTGCCAGCAGTGATATGCTCTCAGCGGGAGGTAAATACAATGAGCAGTTCTTC
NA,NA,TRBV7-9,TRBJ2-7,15,CASSGSLGGTYEQYF,TGTGCCAGCAGCGGTAGCCTAGGGGGGACCTACGAGCAGTACTTC
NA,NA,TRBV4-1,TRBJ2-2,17,CASSQDRPGFPYGELFF,TGCGCCAGCAGCCAAGACCGTCCCGGGTTCCCGTACGGGGAGCTGTTTTTT
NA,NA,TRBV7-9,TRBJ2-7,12,CASSFTGYEQYF,TGTGCCAGCAGCTTTACCGGCTACGAGCAGTACTTC
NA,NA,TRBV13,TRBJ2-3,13,CASSFSPTDTQYF,TGTGCCAGCAGCTTCTCTCCCACAGATACGCAGTATTTT
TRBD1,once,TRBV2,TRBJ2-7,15,CASRAGTGLTYEQYF,TGTGCCAGCAGGGCCGGGACAGGGTTAACCTACGAGCAGTACTTC
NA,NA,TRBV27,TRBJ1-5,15,CASSSGQLSNQPQHF,TGTGCCAGCAGTTCAGGACAGTTAAGCAATCAGCCCCAGCATTTT
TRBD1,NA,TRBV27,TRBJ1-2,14,CASSLSGTAYGYTF,TGTGCCAGCAGTTTATCGGGGACAGCCTATGGCTACACCTTC
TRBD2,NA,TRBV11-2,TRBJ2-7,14,CASSLVSGAYEQYF,TGTGCCAGCAGCTTAGTGAGCGGGGCCTACGAGCAGTACTTC
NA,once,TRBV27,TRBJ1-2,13,CASSFSNLGGYTF,TGTGCCAGCAGTTTTAGTAATCTAGGAGGCTACACCTTC